This TCR beta chain comes out of a study of Graves' ophthalmopathy and Graves' hyperthyroidism (dated by TCRdb to the late 2010s). For the wider study: Peripheral blood was collected at initial diagnosis, prior to any treatment. The study used TCR beta repertoire signatures to distinguish Graves' ophthalmopathy from Graves' hyperthyroidism and to predict progression to ophthalmopathy. In total, around 140 blood samples were TCR-sequenced: 43 ophthalmopathy, some 80 hyperthyroidism and some 17 hyperthyroidism-to-ophthalmopathy patients. A discovery set of 95 to 100 patients (43 ophthalmopathy, 55 to 65 stable hyperthyroidism) was enrolled to explore V-J signatures distinguishing ophthalmopathy from hyperthyroidism. An independent validation cohort was composed of fewer than 20 hyperthyroidism patients and around 16 patients who later progressed from hyperthyroidism to ophthalmopathy. In a handful of hyperthyroidism patients, the T-cell repertoire of thyroid tissue was compared with the T-cell repertoire of blood. After sampling, hyperthyroidism patients received methimazole starting at 30 mg daily, and ophthalmopathy patients received high-dose intravenous methylprednisolone. For training and testing, the 100 or so patients in the discovery cohort were randomly divided in a 7:3 ratio.

General study outcomes and caveats: Among expanded thyroid clonotypes with frequency above 0.001, most also showed up in blood, which suggests that blood repertoires may reflect the thyroid immune response. In cross-validation, the 13-signature model distinguished ophthalmopathy from stable hyperthyroidism with 87.88% sensitivity and around 81% specificity, while in the test set the corresponding values were approximately 80% and 75%. No statistical method was used to predetermine the sample size, and group allocation was not hidden from the investigators. In validation, the model predicted ophthalmopathy progression with less than 71% sensitivity and approximately 72% specificity; some 13 predicted patients were CT-confirmed with GO in a median of 6.5 months.

TCR beta CDR3 regions were amplified from RNA transcripts for repertoire sequencing. A first-round RT-PCR used HTBI primers with the Qiagen OneStep RT-PCR kit, followed by a second-round multiplex PCR, size selection and purification. Sequencing of the libraries was carried out on an Illumina HiSeq2000 in paired-end mode with 100 bp reads. As for how the authors treated the data: SOAPnuke was used for read processing, and reads with adapters, uncalled bases, a mean Phred below 15, or no exact constant-primer or identifier match were discarded. COPE v1.2.5 was used to merge high-quality paired reads. Each unique nucleotide sequence was treated as a clonotype, and MiTCR v1.1 was used to align the clonotypes to the IMGT TRB V, D and J references. The analysis was limited to V-J combinations with a frequency above 0.0001, which together covered over 99% of the repertoires. For each V-J combination, a TCR clonal expansion and chaos score was defined as F50 clonal expansion divided by the chaos observed in the TCRdist matrix. Features were reduced by Welch's t-statistics and random forest to over 10 V-J combinations, which fed a naive Bayes classifier. The Morisita-Horn index was used to measure how similar the thyroid and blood repertoires were. TCRdb redid the processing of the public reads, applying fastp at Q25 and MiXCR, and retained in-frame beta chains. Rows with a matching CDR3 protein are joined into one entry that keeps the most common DNA and genes. The V and J calls and clone size are TCRdb's, not the authors'. For this sample the table gives about 410,000 distinct CDR3 sequences, of which 15% to 20% were detected only once. The ten biggest clones cover more than 1.5% of the sample.

The ophthalmopathy patients had moderately to severely active disease, with a Clinical Activity Score of 3 or higher, a NOSPECS grade of 4 or higher, and a disease duration of less than 3 months. Patients with other autoimmune diseases, uncontrolled infections, pregnancy or lactation were excluded. Diagnosis was based on clinical symptoms, serum thyroxine, TRAb, thyroid ultrasound and orbital computed tomography. Using Ficoll-Paque density gradient centrifugation, PBMCs were isolated from 9 to 10 ml of fresh peripheral blood. Total RNA was extracted using Trizol reagent, and RNA quality was checked on an Agilent 2100 Bioanalyzer. Worth noting for this clonotype: Which antigen it targets is not known. Base qualities were left out, and no much larger clone turns up one base away.

The TCR comes from a woman aged 18-29 years with Graves' ophthalmopathy. Donor details come from another sample of the same person, matched by shared clones. The sample comprised peripheral blood.

The base sequence is TGCAGTGCTAGAGTAGGGAGGAGGGACACTGAAGCTTTCTTT. It is translated as CSARVGRRDTEAFF. Recombination connected TRBV20-1 to TRBJ1-1; the D gene identity is not certain. Between the V and J ends, shortened by 1 base and 3 bases respectively, the junction contains 12 bases. CDR1 and CDR2 are read off the germline V gene (reference sequence) as DFQATT and SNEGSKA. Inclusive of the bounding cysteine and phenylalanine, the CDR3 is 14 residues long. Only CDR3 DNA remains: 42 bases, in frame from the first base.